The 3 T cell receptor beta chains given below trace back to one sample, sequenced in a study of post-analysis software for immune sequencing data. These TCRs' antigens remain unknown. TCR beta cDNA libraries had unique molecular identifiers. TCRdb independently ran MiXCR on the PCR reads; one entry per CDR3 protein. The sample records fewer than 900,000 distinct CDR3 sequences, about 45% being singletons. The study, taken as a whole, reports: With TRBV5-6, TRBV5-1 and TRBV20-1 included, about five TRBV segments were more frequent in patients than in controls.

The sequencing input was blood. The source is a girl aged 5-17 years with multiple sclerosis.

V and J are TRBV29-1 and TRBJ2-5; 9 bases match TRBD2. The J segment lost 5 bases and the V segment lost 6 bases, leaving 7 bases of the junction unmatched. CDR3 size: 13 residues. Looked up from germline, CDR1 is SQVTM and CDR2 is ANQGSEA. CDR3 amino acids: CSVVLAGTETQYF. Written as DNA, the CDR3 is TGCAGCGTGGTACTAGCGGGTACGGAGACCCAGTACTTC.

This chain joins TRBV24-1 and TRBJ1-1; the match to TRBD1 covers 10 bases. The CDR3 length is 17 residues. Germline CDR1 KGHDR, CDR2 SFDVKD. V lost 4 bases, J lost 3 bases, and 10 bases stayed unmatched. The DNA of the CDR3 is TGTGCCACCAGTGAGCCCGACAGGGGGCAAGTGGACACTGAAGCTTTCTTT. Its translation: CATSEPDRGQVDTEAFF.

The V call is TRBV7-9, the J call TRBJ2-1, with 14 bases lining up with TRBD2. Germline values: CDR1 SEHNR, CDR2 FQNEAQ (reference sequence). J lost 7 bases, V lost 0 bases, and 5 bases had no gene match. The CDR3 runs to 17 residues. The CDR3 DNA follows: TGTGCCAGCAGCTTAGCGGCGGGACTAGCGGGAGCAAATGAGCAGTTCTTC. This sequence encodes CASSLAAGLAGANEQFF. Using reference TRBV7-9 and TRBJ2-1 for the parts outside the CDR3, the full variable domain is DTGVSQNPRHKITKRGQNVTFRCDPISEHNRLYWYRQTLGQGPEFLTYFQNEAQLEKSRLLSDRFSAERPKGSFSTLEIQRTEQGDSAMYLCASSLAAGLAGANEQFFGPGTRLTVL.